This T cell receptor beta chain comes out of a study of T cell repertoires in cytomegalovirus infection. Background on the study: Carrying CMV and the relevant HLA type showed in public TCR beta signatures. Study-wide results and caveats: HLA-C-restricted TCR beta clonotypes specific for CMV led the ex vivo response.

Germline loops: CDR1 KGHDR, CDR2 SFDVKD. There are 13 residues in the CDR3. The V end was cut by 2 bases, the J end by 10 bases, with 11 bases between. Each CDR3 protein gets one entry after TCRdb re-called the reads with MiXCR. The repertoire has a few hundred thousand distinct CDR3 sequences, 25% to 30% of them found once; the top ten carry approximately 20%. There are a few counts of this clonotype. The antigen remains undetermined. Material: cultured PBMCs, obtained from culture after CMV antigen stimulation. The chain carries TRBV24-1 and TRBJ2-1; D unresolved. This TCR was sampled from a human donor in good health (CMV status not recorded). Some clones in this sample may be carry-over from other donors' samples. In DNA form, the CDR3 reads TGTGCCACCAGTGATTCGCCGGCCGGGGAGCAGTTCTTC. Its translation: CATSDSPAGEQFF.